This T cell receptor beta chain emerged from a study of blood T cell repertoires in COVID-19. TCRdb's table, derived via immunoSEQ multiplex PCR, lists solely in-frame clones and lacks some. The sample lists about 220,000 clones; approximately 84% were seen once. The CDR3 has 11 residues. Germline lookup yields CDR1 LNHNV and CDR2 YYDKDF (reference sequence). Trimming left V 5 bases short and J 10 bases short, with 11 bases between. This rearrangement joins TRBV15 to TRBJ1-2; TRBD1 is a possible D gene (6 bases). The sequence came from a woman younger than 45 who had recovered from COVID-19. Input material: peripheral blood. CDR3 amino acids: CATSARTDYTF. For the CDR3, the DNA is TGTGCCACCAGCGCCAGGACAGACTACACCTTC. The full variable domain, completed using reference TRBV15 and TRBJ1-2, is DAMVIQNPRYQVTQFGKPVTLSCSQTLNHNVMYWYQQKSSQAPKLLFHYYDKDFNNEADTPDNFQSRRPNTSFCFLDIRSPGLGDTAMYLCATSARTDYTFGSGTRLTVV.